The 24 T cell receptor beta chains in this list originate from one sample, sequenced in a study of shared T cell receptors in the human thymus. Assay: immunoSEQ multiplex PCR; the TCRdb copy retains only in-frame clones and omits some. The sample holds about 660,000 clones, about 90% seen once. This sample was also put to use in a study of human thymus T cells.

What was sequenced was thymocytes. Every receptor here comes from a boy under three years old with a congenital heart defect.

The V call is TRBV4-1, the J call TRBJ1-5; D remains unclear. The CDR3 covers 15 residues. The germline V gene has CDR1 MGHRA and CDR2 YSYEKL. V gave up 1 base and J gave up 1 base, with 8 bases separating them. CDR3 region: CASSQGLQSNQPQHF. The CDR3 DNA is TGCGCCAGCAGCCAAGGCTTACAGAGCAATCAGCCCCAGCATTTT.

Notes on this clone: The same CDR3 also results from other DNA sequences found in this sample. The chain couples TRBV25-1 to TRBJ1-6; 7 bases line up with TRBD1. V trimming: 6 bases; J trimming: 5 bases; junction bases outside the gene matches: 4. This CDR3 contains 14 residues. In germline, CDR1 is MGHDK, CDR2 SYGVNS. The CDR3 protein is CASRSDRNNSPLHF. CDR3 in DNA: TGTGCCAGCAGATCGGACAGGAATAATTCACCCCTCCACTTT.

The V call is TRBV7-3, the J call TRBJ1-1; TRBD1 matches 10 bases. CDR1 and CDR2 from the germline V gene are SGHTA and FQGTGA. The J segment lost 1 base and the V segment lost 5 bases, leaving 10 bases of the junction unmatched. The CDR3 has 17 residues. As DNA, the CDR3 is TGTGCCAGCAGCCCCGGCGGGACAGGGGACGCGAACACTGAAGCTTTCTTT. Protein product: CASSPGGTGDANTEAFF.

This clone appeared once. The chain couples TRBV5-4 to TRBJ1-1, with 8 bases identical to TRBD1. CDR1 SGHNT and CDR2 YYREEE come from the germline V gene (reference sequence). With V trimmed by 5 bases and J by 2 bases, 8 bases remained unmatched. The CDR3 has 15 residues. The DNA for the CDR3 is TGTGCCAGCAGTCAAAGGACAGGGATAAACACTGAAGCTTTCTTT. Translation gives CASSQRTGINTEAFF.

The chain has TRBV25-1 and TRBJ2-7; D perhaps matches TRBD1 (5 bases). The CDR3 has 12 residues. Between the trimmed V and J ends, which lost 1 base and 10 bases, there was a span of 11 bases. Per the germline V gene, CDR1 is MGHDK and CDR2 is SYGVNS. CDR3 sequence: CASSESWGLQYF. CDR3 DNA: TGTGCCAGCAGTGAATCATGGGGCTTACAGTACTTC.

This clone was detected a few times. The chain carries TRBV4-1 and TRBJ1-4; D call uncertain. From germline, CDR1 is MGHRA and CDR2 YSYEKL. V was clipped by 1 base and J by 3 bases, with 9 bases between them. CDR3 length: 15 residues. The CDR3 spells CASSQVRGSNEKLFF. The CDR3 bases are TGCGCCAGCAGCCAAGTGAGAGGGTCTAATGAAAAACTGTTTTTT.

The chain joins TRBV7-6 to TRBJ2-6, with 7 bases aligning to TRBD2. Germline lookup yields CDR1 SGHVS and CDR2 FNYEAQ. The CDR3 has 16 amino acids. J gave up 1 base and V 5 bases, and 5 bases lay outside the gene matches. The CDR3 reads CASSPRGGSGANVLTF. The CDR3 DNA follows: TGTGCCAGCAGCCCTAGGGGAGGGTCTGGGGCCAACGTCCTGACTTTC.

V and J are TRBV5-1 and TRBJ2-5; D is perhaps TRBD1 (5 bases). The CDR3 runs to 12 residues. Germline lookup yields CDR1 SGHRS and CDR2 YFSETQ. Trimming pared 1 base from V and 5 bases from J, leaving 6 bases between. CDR3 residues: CASSLQGETQYF. The CDR3 DNA is TGCGCCAGCAGCTTGCAGGGCGAGACCCAGTACTTC.

In its sample, this clone was seen a few times. The chain joins TRBV21-1 to TRBJ1-2; the D call TRBD1 from the table was never checked on the DNA. TRBV21-1 is flagged as a pseudogene. The CDR3 covers 13 residues. The CDR3 is CASGGQPNYGYTF. DNA for the CDR3: TGTGCCAGCGGGGGACAGCCAAACTATGGCTACACCTTC.

V and J are TRBV6-1 and TRBJ1-5; 7 nucleotides line up with TRBD1. The ends lost 6 bases at V and 7 bases at J; junction bases unmatched: 6. Germline V gives CDR1 MNHNS, CDR2 SASEGT. The CDR3 runs to 13 residues. DNA for the CDR3: TGTGCCAGCAGGAACAGGGGCGGGCAGCCCCAGCATTTT. This sequence encodes CASRNRGGQPQHF.

The rearrangement links TRBV19 to TRBJ1-2; the D gene is possibly TRBD1 (6 bases). The V gene lost 3 bases and the J gene lost 7 bases, with 18 bases spanning the gap. The CDR3 has 15 residues. From germline, CDR1 is LNHDA and CDR2 SQIVND (reference sequence). The CDR3 sequence is CASSIRSGTKGGYTF. DNA of the CDR3: TGTGCCAGTAGTATTCGATCGGGGACAAAAGGTGGCTACACCTTC. The complete variable domain, with remaining parts taken from reference TRBV19 and TRBJ1-2, reads DGGITQSPKYLFRKEGQNVTLSCEQNLNHDAMYWYRQDPGQGLRLIYYSQIVNDFQKGDIAEGYSVSREKKESFPLTVTSAQKNPTAFYLCASSIRSGTKGGYTFGSGTRLTVV.

V is TRBV10-2 and J is TRBJ2-1; 12 positions match TRBD2. CDR3 length: 15 amino acids. Germline lookup yields CDR1 WSHSY and CDR2 SAAADI. J was trimmed by 4 bases and V by 6 bases; bases with no gene match: 4. CDR3 sequence (DNA): TGCGCCAGCAGACGGACTAGCGGGATGTACAATGAGCAGTTCTTC. This encodes CASRRTSGMYNEQFF.

J is TRBJ2-7 and V is TRBV23-1, with D possibly TRBD1 on 7 matching bases. TRBV23-1 is flagged as an ORF with uncertain function. The length of the CDR3 is 14 residues. With 7 bases removed from V and 4 bases from J, the gap between germline ends came to 17 bases. CDR3 DNA: TGCGCCAGCATGGACAGTCAGGGGGGATACGAGCAGTACTTC. Its translation: CASMDSQGGYEQYF.

J is TRBJ2-7 and V is TRBV11-1, with D maybe TRBD1 (6 bases). There are 15 residues in the CDR3. The V end lost 5 bases, the J end lost 0 bases, and 14 bases lay between the germline ends. Germline V gives CDR1 SGHAT, CDR2 FQDESV (reference sequence). CDR3 sequence reads: CASSTGLVGSYEQYF. The CDR3 nucleotides are TGTGCCAGCAGCACAGGGCTTGTGGGCTCCTACGAGCAGTACTTC.

The J gene is TRBJ2-7, the V gene TRBV14, with D hard to call. CDR1 is SGHDN, CDR2 FVKESK, per germline. The V and J ends lost 0 bases and 1 base respectively, with 7 bases between them. The CDR3 covers 14 residues. The chain's CDR3 is CASSQDGRSYEQYF. For the CDR3, the DNA is TGTGCCAGCAGCCAAGATGGCAGGTCCTACGAGCAGTACTTC.

The V and J genes are TRBV5-6 and TRBJ2-1; a possible D gene is TRBD1 (6 bases). The V gene lost 4 bases and the J gene lost 4 bases, with 18 bases spanning the gap. The CDR3 sequence is 16 residues long. CDR1 is SGHDT, CDR2 YYEEEE, per germline. CDR3 residues: CASSPAYRVSYNEQFF. The CDR3 region has the DNA TGTGCCAGCAGCCCAGCCTACAGGGTATCGTACAATGAGCAGTTCTTC. The whole variable domain, filled in from reference TRBV5-6 and TRBJ2-1, reads DAGVTQSPTHLIKTRGQQVTLRCSPKSGHDTVSWYQQALGQGPQFIFQYYEEEERQRGNFPDRFSGHQFPNYSSELNVNALLLGDSALYLCASSPAYRVSYNEQFFGPGTRLTVL.

This chain uses TRBV14 with TRBJ1-1; 9 bases match TRBD1. The CDR3 length is 15 residues. Looked up from germline, CDR1 is SGHDN and CDR2 is FVKESK. The V and J ends lost 1 base and 4 bases, in that order; junction bases with no gene match: 4. CDR3 in amino acids: CASSQAQGAGTEAFF. Written as DNA, the CDR3 is TGTGCCAGCAGCCAAGCACAGGGGGCAGGCACTGAAGCTTTCTTT.

The chain links TRBV7-2 to TRBJ1-5; 7 bases are a match to TRBD1. The V and J ends lost 4 bases and 5 bases, in that order; junction bases with no gene match: 17. This CDR3 comprises 18 residues. Germline CDR1 is SGHTA and CDR2 is FQGNSA. The CDR3 nucleotides read TGTGCCAGCAGCTACGGGACAGCTTCCCTTTTGTCCGATCAGCCCCAGCATTTT. Translated: CASSYGTASLLSDQPQHF. Drawing the rest from reference TRBV7-2 and TRBJ1-5, the complete variable domain is GAGVSQSPSNKVTEKGKDVELRCDPISGHTALYWYRQSLGQGLEFLIYFQGNSAPDKSGLPSDRFSAERTGGSVSTLTIQRTQQEDSAVYLCASSYGTASLLSDQPQHFGDGTRLSIL.

The rearrangement joins TRBV11-2 to TRBJ2-3, with no clear D. CDR3 size: 14 residues. V was clipped by 1 base and J by 3 bases, with 8 bases between them. Germline CDR1 SGHAT, CDR2 FQNNGV. CDR3 nucleotides: TGTGCCAGCAGCTTAGTATCGGTTACAGATACGCAGTATTTT. It specifies CASSLVSVTDTQYF.

The chain is built from TRBV27 and TRBJ1-1; no definite D call. There are 15 residues in the CDR3. The germline V gene encodes CDR1 MNHEY and CDR2 SMNVEV (reference sequence). Trimming took off 2 bases at V and 1 base at J, with 11 bases between the two ends. The CDR3: CASSLRHHRNTEAFF. CDR3 in DNA: TGTGCCAGCAGTTTAAGGCACCACAGGAACACTGAAGCTTTCTTT.

The chain uses TRBV7-2 and TRBJ2-3, with TRBD2 matching over 11 bases. V shed 1 base and J 0 bases; nucleotides not matched to a gene: 3. The CDR3 length is 17 residues. Germline lookup yields CDR1 SGHTA and CDR2 FQGNSA. CDR3 DNA: TGTGCCAGCAGCTTAGGGGGACTAGCGGATAGCACAGATACGCAGTATTTT. Translating gives CASSLGGLADSTDTQYF. The full variable domain, its missing parts supplied by reference TRBV7-2 and TRBJ2-3, is GAGVSQSPSNKVTEKGKDVELRCDPISGHTALYWYRQSLGQGLEFLIYFQGNSAPDKSGLPSDRFSAERTGGSVSTLTIQRTQQEDSAVYLCASSLGGLADSTDTQYFGPGTRLTVL.

J is TRBJ1-4 and V is TRBV27; tentatively, D is TRBD1 (5 bases). V was clipped by 5 bases and J by 0 bases, with 13 bases between them. CDR1 is MNHEY and CDR2 is SMNVEV in the germline V gene (reference sequence). This CDR3 is 16 amino acids long. In nucleotides, the CDR3 is TGTGCCAGCAGTATGAGGACACATACAACTAATGAAAAACTGTTTTTT. The encoded protein is CASSMRTHTTNEKLFF. The full variable domain, rest sourced from reference TRBV27 and TRBJ1-4, is EAQVTQNPRYLITVTGKKLTVTCSQNMNHEYMSWYRQDPGLGLRQIYYSMNVEVTDKGDVPEGYKVSRKEKRNFPLILESPSPNQTSLYFCASSMRTHTTNEKLFFGSGTQLSVL.

The V and J genes are TRBV4-3 and TRBJ2-7; possibly TRBD1 for D (6 bases). From germline, CDR1 is LGHNA and CDR2 YSLEER. CDR3 length equals 16 residues. Trimming left V 0 bases short and J 2 bases short, with 14 bases between. The CDR3 nucleotides are TGCGCCAGCAGCCAAGACCTACCGACAGGTACCTACGAGCAGTACTTC. This gives the protein CASSQDLPTGTYEQYF.

The rearrangement joins TRBV20-1 to TRBJ1-1; D is possibly TRBD1 (5 bases). V gave up 6 bases and J gave up 13 bases, with 9 bases separating them. Germline V gives CDR1 DFQATT, CDR2 SNEGSKA (reference sequence). The CDR3 totals 8 residues. Here the CDR3 reads CSAAGVFF. In DNA form, the CDR3 reads TGCAGTGCCGCGGGGGTTTTCTTT.